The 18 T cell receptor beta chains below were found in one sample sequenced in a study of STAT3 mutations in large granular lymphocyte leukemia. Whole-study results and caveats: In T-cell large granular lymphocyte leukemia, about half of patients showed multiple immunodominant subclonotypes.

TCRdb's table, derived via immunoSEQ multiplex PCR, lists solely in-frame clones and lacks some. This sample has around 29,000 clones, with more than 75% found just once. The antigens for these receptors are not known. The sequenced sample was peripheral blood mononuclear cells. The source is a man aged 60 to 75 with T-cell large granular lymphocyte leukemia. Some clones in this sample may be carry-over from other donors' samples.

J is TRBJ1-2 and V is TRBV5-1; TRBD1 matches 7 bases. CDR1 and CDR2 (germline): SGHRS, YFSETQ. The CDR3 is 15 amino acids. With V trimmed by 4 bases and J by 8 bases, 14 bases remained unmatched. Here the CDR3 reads CASSTDRLVTGGYTF. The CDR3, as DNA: TGCGCCAGCAGCACGGACAGGCTGGTCACTGGGGGCTACACCTTC.

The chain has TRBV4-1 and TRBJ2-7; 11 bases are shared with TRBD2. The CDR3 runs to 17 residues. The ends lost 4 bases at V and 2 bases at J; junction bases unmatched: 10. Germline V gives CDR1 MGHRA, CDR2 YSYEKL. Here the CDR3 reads CASSPWDSGRATYEQYF. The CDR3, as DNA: TGCGCCAGCAGCCCATGGGATAGCGGGAGGGCCACCTACGAGCAGTACTTC.

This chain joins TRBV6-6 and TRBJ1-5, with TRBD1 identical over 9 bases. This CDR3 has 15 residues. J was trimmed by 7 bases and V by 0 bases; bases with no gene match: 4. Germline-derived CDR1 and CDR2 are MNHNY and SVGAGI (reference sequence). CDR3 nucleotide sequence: TGTGCCAGCAGTTACTCAACAGGGGGCGGACAGCCCCAGCATTTT. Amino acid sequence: CASSYSTGGGQPQHF.

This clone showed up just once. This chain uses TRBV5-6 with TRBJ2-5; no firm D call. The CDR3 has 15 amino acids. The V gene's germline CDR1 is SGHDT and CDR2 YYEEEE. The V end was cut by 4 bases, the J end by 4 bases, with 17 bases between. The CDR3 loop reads CASSQQVGFRETQYF. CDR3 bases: TGTGCCAGCAGCCAGCAGGTGGGATTTCGAGAGACCCAGTACTTC.

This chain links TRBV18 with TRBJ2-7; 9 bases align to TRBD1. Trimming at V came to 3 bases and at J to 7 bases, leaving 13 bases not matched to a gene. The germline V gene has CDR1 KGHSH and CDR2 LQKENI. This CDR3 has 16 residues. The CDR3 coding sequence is TGTGCCAGCTCACCCCGGGACAGGGAACCCCTTGGGGAGCAGTACTTC. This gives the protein CASSPRDREPLGEQYF.

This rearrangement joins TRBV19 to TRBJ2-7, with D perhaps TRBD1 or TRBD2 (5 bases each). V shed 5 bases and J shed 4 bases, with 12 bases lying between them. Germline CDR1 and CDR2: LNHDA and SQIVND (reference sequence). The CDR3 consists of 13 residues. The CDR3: CASSSGSAYEQYF. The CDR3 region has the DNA TGTGCCAGTAGTTCAGGGAGCGCTTACGAGCAGTACTTC.

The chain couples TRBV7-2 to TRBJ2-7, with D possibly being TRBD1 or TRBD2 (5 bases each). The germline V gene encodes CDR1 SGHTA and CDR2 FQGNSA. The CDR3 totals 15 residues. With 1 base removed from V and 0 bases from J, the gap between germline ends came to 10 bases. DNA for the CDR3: TGTGCCAGCAGCTTAGACTCAGGGAGCTCCTACGAGCAGTACTTC. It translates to CASSLDSGSSYEQYF.

CDR3 nucleotide sequence: TGCAGCGTTGAAGATCACCGACAGGGTTTGTCCGAGCAGTACTTC. Protein sequence: CSVEDHRQGLSEQYF. The rearrangement joins TRBV29-1 to TRBJ2-7, with 7 bases matching TRBD1. CDR1 is SQVTM, CDR2 ANQGSEA, per germline. V trimming: 0 bases; J trimming: 6 bases; junction bases outside the gene matches: 11. The CDR3 consists of 15 residues.

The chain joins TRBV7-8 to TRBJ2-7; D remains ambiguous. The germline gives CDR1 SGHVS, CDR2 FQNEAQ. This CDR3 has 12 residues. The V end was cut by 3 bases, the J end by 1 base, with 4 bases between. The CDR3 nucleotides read TGTGCCAGCAGCTTGGGGTCCTACGAGCAGTACTTC. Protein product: CASSLGSYEQYF. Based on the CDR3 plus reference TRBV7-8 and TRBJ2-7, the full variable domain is GAGVSQSPRYKVAKRGQDVALRCDPISGHVSLFWYQQALGQGPEFLTYFQNEAQLDKSGLPSDRFFAERPEGSVSTLKIQRTQQEDSAVYLCASSLGSYEQYFGPGTRLTVT.

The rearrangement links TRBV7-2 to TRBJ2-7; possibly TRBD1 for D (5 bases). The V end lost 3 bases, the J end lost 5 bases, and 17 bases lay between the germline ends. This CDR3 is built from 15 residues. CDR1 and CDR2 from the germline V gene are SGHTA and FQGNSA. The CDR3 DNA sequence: TGTGCCAGCAGCTTCCTCGTGGCCAGGGCTCACGAGCAGTACTTC. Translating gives CASSFLVARAHEQYF.

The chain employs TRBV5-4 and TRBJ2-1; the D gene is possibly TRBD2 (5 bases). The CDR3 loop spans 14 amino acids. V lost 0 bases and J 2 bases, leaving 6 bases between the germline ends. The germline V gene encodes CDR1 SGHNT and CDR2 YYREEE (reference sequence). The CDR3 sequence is CASSLDGTYNEQFF. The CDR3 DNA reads TGTGCCAGCAGCTTGGACGGGACCTACAATGAGCAGTTCTTC.

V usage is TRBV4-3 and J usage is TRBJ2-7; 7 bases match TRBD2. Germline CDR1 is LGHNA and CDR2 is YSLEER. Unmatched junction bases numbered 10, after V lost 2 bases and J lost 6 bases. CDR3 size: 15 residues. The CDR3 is CASSQNRDYRGEQYF. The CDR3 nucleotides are TGCGCCAGCAGCCAAAACCGGGACTATCGGGGCGAGCAGTACTTC.

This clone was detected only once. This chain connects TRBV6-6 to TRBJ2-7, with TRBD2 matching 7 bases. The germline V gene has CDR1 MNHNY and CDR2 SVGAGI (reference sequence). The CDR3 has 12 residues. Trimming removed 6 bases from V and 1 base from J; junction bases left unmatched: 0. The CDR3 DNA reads TGTGCCAGCAGGGGAGGGTCCTACGAGCAGTACTTC. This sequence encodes CASRGGSYEQYF.

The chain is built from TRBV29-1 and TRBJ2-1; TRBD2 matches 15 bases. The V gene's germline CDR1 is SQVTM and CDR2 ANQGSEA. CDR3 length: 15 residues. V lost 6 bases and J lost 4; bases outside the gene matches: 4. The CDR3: CSVSGLAGGYNEQFF. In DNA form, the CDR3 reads TGCAGCGTCTCGGGACTAGCGGGAGGTTACAATGAGCAGTTCTTC.

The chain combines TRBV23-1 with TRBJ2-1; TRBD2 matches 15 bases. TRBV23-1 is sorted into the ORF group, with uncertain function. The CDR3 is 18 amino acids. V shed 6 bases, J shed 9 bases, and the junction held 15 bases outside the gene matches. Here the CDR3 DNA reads TGCGCCAGCAGCCCTAACCGGACTAGCGGGAGGGTCTGGGGTGAGCAGTTCTTC. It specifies CASSPNRTSGRVWGEQFF.

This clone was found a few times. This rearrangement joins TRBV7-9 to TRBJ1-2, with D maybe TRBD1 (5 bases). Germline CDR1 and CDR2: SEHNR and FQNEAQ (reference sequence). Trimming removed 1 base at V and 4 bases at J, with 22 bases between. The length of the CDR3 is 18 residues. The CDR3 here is CASSLGGGQQGGLYGYTF. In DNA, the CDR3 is TGTGCCAGCAGCTTAGGCGGGGGTCAGCAGGGTGGCCTCTATGGCTACACCTTC.

Here the CDR3 reads CASSPLVREVADTQYF. Here the CDR3 DNA reads TGTGCCAGCAGCCCGCTTGTCCGGGAGGTGGCAGATACGCAGTATTTT. The chain couples TRBV7-9 to TRBJ2-3; 7 nucleotides line up with TRBD2. Germline lookup yields CDR1 SEHNR and CDR2 FQNEAQ (reference sequence). The CDR3 spans 16 residues. The V and J ends lost 5 bases and 4 bases, in that order; junction bases with no gene match: 12.

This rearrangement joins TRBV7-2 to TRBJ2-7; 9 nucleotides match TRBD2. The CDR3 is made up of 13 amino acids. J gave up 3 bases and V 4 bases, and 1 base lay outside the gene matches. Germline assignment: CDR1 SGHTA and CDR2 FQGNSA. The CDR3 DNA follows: TGTGCCAGCAGCTCAGCGGGAGGCTACGAGCAGTACTTC. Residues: CASSSAGGYEQYF.